This T cell receptor beta chain was observed in a study of T cell responses to AZD1222 COVID-19 vaccine. General study findings and limits: Mapped onto spike, vaccine-associated CD4 TCRs spanned it and were dominant at 160-218 and 743-854.

Sequencing was performed with immunoSEQ multiplex PCR; in TCRdb, only in-frame clones are kept and a portion is missing. The sample holds 100,000 to 150,000 clones, 90% to 95% seen once. Worth noting for this clone: The antigen remains unidentified.

The TCR comes from an adult in good health. The sequences come from peripheral blood, collected on day 0 of AZD1222 vaccination.

Here the CDR3 reads CASSQGLSGDTQYF. The DNA for the CDR3 is TGTGCCAGCAGCCAGGGACTCTCAGGAGATACGCAGTATTTT. The chain is built from TRBV28 and TRBJ2-3; a weak D match, TRBD2 (6 bases). Per the germline V gene, CDR1 is MDHEN and CDR2 is SYDVKM. Trimming shortened V by 6 bases and J by 5 bases, and 15 bases separated the two germline ends. The CDR3 is 14 amino acids.